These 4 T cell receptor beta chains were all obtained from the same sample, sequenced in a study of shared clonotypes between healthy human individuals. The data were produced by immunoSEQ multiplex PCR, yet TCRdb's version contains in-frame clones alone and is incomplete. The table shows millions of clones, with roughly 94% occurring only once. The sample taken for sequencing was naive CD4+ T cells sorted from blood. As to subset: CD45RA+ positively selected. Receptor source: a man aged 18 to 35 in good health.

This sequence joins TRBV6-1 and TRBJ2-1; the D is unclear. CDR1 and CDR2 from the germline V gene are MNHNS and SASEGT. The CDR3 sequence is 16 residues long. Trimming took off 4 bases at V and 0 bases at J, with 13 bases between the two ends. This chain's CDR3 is CASSVSLTYSYNEQFF. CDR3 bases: TGTGCCAGCAGTGTAAGTCTAACGTACTCCTACAATGAGCAGTTCTTC.

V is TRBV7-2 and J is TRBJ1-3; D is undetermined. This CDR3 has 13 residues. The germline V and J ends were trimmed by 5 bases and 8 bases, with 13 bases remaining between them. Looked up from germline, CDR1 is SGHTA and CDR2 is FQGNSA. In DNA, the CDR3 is TGTGCCAGCAGCCCGTCCGGGCCCTACACCATATATTTT. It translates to CASSPSGPYTIYF.

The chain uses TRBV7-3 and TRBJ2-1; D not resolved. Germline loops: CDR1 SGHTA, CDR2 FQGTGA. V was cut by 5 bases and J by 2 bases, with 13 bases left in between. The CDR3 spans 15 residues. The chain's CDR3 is CASSLSVGTYNEQFF. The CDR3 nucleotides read TGTGCCAGCAGCCTAAGCGTTGGGACCTACAATGAGCAGTTCTTC.

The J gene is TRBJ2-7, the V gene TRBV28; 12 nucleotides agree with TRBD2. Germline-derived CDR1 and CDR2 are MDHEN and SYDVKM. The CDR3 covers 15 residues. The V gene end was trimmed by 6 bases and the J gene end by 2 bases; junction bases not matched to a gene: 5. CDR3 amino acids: CASRTGLAGPYEQYF. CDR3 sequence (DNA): TGTGCCAGCAGGACGGGACTAGCGGGCCCCTACGAGCAGTACTTC.